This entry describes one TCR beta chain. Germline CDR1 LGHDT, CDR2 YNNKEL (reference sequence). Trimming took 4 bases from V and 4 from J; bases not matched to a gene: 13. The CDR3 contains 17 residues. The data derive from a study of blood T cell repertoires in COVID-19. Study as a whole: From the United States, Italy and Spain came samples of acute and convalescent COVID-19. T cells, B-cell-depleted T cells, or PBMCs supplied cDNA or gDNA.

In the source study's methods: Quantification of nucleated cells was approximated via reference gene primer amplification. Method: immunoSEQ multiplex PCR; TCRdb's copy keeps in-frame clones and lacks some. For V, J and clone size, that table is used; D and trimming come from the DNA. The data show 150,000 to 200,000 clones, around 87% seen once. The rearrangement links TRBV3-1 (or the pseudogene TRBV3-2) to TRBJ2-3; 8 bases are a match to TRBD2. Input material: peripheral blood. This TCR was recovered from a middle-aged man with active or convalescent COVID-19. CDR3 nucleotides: TGTGCCAGCAGCCGCTCCCGGGCGGGGGGTGGGCCAGATACGCAGTATTTT. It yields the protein CASSRSRAGGGPDTQYF.